This T cell receptor beta chain appears in the sequencing data of a study of blood T cell repertoires in COVID-19. Study-level background: From the United States, Italy and Spain came samples of acute and convalescent COVID-19. T cells, B-cell-depleted T cells, or PBMCs supplied cDNA or gDNA.

This CDR3 has 17 residues. CDR1 is WNHNN, CDR2 SYGVQD, per germline (reference sequence). V shed 4 bases and J shed 7 bases, with 20 bases lying between them. In the authors' methods: Amplification from reference gene primers served as the basis for estimated nucleated cell counts. Using immunoSEQ multiplex PCR, the repertoire was profiled, and TCRdb retains in-frame clones only, with some absent. The V and J calls and clone size were taken over from that table, and D and trimming were inferred from the DNA. The repertoire holds about 260,000 clones, with over 80% as singletons. The sample consisted of peripheral blood. This chain uses TRBV10-1 with TRBJ1-6; maybe TRBD1 (6 bases). The sequence was obtained from a woman aged 40 to 55 who had recovered from COVID-19. The CDR3 sequence: CASSGQGPRPSNSPLHF. Here the CDR3 DNA reads TGCGCCAGCAGTGGGCAGGGGCCCCGTCCCAGCAATTCACCCCTCCACTTT.